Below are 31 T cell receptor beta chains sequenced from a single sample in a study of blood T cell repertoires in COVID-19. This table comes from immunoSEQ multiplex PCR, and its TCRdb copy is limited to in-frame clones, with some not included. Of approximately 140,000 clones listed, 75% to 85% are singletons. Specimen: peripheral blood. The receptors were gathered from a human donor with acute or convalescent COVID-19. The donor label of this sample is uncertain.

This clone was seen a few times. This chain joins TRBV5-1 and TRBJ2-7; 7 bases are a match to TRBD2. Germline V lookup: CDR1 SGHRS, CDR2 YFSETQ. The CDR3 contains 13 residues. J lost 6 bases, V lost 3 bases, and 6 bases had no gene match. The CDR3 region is CASSSLSGGEQYF. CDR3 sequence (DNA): TGCGCCAGCAGCTCCCTCTCGGGGGGCGAGCAGTACTTC.

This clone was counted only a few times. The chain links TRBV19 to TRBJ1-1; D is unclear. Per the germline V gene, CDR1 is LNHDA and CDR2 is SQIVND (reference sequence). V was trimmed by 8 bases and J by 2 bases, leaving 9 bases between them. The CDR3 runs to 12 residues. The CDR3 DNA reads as TGTGCCAGTGCCCCAGGAAACACTGAAGCTTTCTTT. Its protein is CASAPGNTEAFF.

The CDR3 reads CAISDSGGAGEQFF. Here the CDR3 DNA reads TGTGCCATCAGTGATAGCGGGGGGGCAGGGGAGCAGTTCTTC. This sequence joins TRBV10-3 and TRBJ2-1, with 11 bases identical to TRBD2. V lost 3 bases to trimming and J lost 10 bases; unmatched junction nucleotides: 5. This CDR3 has 14 residues. Germline values: CDR1 ENHRY, CDR2 SYGVKD.

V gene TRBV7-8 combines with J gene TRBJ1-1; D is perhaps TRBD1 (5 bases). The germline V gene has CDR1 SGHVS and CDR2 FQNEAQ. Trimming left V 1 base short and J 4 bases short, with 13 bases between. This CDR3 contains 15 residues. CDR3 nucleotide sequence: TGTGCCAGCAGCTTAGAAAGGGGTAAAGGCACTGAAGCTTTCTTT. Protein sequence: CASSLERGKGTEAFF.

CDR3 sequence (DNA): TGCGCCAGCAGCCCCGCGAGCACCGGGGAGCTGTTTTTT. It translates to CASSPASTGELFF. The chain joins TRBV4-1 to TRBJ2-2, with D uncertain. V lost 4 bases to trimming and J lost 4 bases, with 7 bases between them. Germline CDR1 is MGHRA and CDR2 is YSYEKL. There are 13 residues in the CDR3.

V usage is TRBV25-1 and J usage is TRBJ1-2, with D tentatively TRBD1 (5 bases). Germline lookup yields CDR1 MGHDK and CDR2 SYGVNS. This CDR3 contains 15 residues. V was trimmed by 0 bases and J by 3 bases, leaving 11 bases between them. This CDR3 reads CASSEYGGEDYGYTF. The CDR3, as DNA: TGTGCCAGCAGTGAATATGGGGGGGAGGACTATGGCTACACCTTC.

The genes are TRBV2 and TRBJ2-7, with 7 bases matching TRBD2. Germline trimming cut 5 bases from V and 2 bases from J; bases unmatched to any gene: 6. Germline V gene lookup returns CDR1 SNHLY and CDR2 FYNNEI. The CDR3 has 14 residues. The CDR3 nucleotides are TGTGCCAGCAGTTTCAGGGAGGGCACCTACGAGCAGTACTTC. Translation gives CASSFREGTYEQYF.

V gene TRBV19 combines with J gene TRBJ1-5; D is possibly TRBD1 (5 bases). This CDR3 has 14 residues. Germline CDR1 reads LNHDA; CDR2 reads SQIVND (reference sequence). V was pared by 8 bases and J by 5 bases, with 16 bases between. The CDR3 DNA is TGTGCCAGTGCCGCGACAGACACCTATCAGCCCCAGCATTTT. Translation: CASAATDTYQPQHF.

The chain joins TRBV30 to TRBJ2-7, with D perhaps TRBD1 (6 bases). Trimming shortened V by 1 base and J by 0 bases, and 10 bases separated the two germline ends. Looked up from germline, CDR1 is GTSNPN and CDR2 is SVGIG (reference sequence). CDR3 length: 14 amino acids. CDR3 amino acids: CAWSGQESSYEQYF. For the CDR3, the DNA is TGTGCCTGGAGTGGACAGGAGTCCTCCTACGAGCAGTACTTC.

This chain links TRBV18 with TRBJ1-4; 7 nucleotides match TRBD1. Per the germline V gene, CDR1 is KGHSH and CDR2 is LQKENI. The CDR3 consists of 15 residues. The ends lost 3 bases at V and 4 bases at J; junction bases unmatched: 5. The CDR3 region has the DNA TGTGCCAGCTCACCGACGACAGGGAGTAATGAAAAACTGTTTTTT. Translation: CASSPTTGSNEKLFF.

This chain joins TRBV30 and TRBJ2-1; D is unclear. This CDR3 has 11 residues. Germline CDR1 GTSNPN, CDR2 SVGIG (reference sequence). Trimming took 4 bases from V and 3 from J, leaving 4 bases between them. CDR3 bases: TGTGCCTGGACAGGCTACAATGAGCAGTTCTTC. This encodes CAWTGYNEQFF.

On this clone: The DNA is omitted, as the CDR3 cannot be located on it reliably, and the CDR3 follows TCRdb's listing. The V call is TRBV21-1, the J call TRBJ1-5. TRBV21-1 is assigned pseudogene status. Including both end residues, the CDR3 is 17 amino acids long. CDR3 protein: CASSKVGAGAINQPQHF.

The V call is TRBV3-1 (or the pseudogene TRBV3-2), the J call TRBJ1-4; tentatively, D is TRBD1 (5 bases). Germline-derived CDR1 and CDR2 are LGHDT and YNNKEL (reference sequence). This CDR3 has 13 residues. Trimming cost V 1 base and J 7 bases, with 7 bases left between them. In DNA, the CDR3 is TGTGCCAGCAGCCAAGTTACAGGTGAAAAACTGTTTTTT. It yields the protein CASSQVTGEKLFF.

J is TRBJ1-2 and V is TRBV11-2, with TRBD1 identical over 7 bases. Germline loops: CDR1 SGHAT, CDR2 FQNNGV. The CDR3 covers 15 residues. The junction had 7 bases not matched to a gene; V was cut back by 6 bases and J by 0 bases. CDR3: CASSSWRGPNYGYTF. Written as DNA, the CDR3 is TGTGCCAGCAGTTCCTGGAGGGGGCCTAACTATGGCTACACCTTC.

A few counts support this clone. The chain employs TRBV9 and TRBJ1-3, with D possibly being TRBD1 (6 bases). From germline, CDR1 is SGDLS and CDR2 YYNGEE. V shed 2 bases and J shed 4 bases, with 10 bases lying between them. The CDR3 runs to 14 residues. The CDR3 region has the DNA TGTGCCAGCAGCGTCCAGGGGAGCGGAAACACCATATATTTT. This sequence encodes CASSVQGSGNTIYF.

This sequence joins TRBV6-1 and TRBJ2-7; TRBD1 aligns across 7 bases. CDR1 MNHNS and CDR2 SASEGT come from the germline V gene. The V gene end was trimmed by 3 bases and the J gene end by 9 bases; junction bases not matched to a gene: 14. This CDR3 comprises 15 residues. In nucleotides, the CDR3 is TGTGCCAGCAGTGATGGGGGACAGCTTCGGTGGAGGCAGTACTTC. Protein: CASSDGGQLRWRQYF.

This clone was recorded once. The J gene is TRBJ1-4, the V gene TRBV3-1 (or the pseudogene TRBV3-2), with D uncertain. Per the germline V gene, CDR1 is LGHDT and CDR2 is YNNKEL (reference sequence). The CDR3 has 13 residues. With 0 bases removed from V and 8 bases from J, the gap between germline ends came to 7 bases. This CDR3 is CASSQEPVEKLFF. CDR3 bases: TGTGCCAGCAGCCAAGAGCCGGTCGAAAAACTGTTTTTT.

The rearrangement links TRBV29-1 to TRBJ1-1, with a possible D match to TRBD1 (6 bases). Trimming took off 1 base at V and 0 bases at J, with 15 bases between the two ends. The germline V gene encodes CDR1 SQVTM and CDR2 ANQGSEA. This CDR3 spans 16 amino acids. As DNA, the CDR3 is TGCAGCGTTGAAGCCCGAGGGACATACCTGAACACTGAAGCTTTCTTT. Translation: CSVEARGTYLNTEAFF.

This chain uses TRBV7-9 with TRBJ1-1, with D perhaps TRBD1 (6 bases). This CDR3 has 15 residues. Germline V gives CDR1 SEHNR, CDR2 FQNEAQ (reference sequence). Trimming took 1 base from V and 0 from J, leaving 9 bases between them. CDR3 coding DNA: TGTGCCAGCAGCTTAGTCGGGGGGCTGAACACTGAAGCTTTCTTT. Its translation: CASSLVGGLNTEAFF.

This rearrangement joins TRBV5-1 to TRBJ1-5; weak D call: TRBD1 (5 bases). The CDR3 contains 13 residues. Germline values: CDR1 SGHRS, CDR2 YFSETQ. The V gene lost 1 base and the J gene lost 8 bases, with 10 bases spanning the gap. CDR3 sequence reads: CASSLWGEEPQHF. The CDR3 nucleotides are TGCGCCAGCAGCTTGTGGGGGGAAGAGCCCCAGCATTTT.

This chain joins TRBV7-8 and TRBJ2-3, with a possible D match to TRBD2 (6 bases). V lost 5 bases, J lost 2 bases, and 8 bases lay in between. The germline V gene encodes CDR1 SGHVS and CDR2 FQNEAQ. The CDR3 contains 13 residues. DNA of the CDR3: TGTGCCAGCAGCCCGGACTACACAGATACGCAGTATTTT. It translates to CASSPDYTDTQYF.

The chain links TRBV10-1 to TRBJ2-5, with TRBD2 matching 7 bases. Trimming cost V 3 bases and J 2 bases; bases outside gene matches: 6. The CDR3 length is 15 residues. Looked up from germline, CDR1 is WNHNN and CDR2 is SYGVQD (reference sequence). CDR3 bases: TGCGCCAGCAGTGAATCGGTCGGGGGGCAAGAGACCCAGTACTTC. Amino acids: CASSESVGGQETQYF.

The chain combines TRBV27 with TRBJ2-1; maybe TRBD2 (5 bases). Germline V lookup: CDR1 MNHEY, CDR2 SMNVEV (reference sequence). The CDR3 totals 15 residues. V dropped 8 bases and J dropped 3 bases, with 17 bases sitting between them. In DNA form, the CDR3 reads TGTGCCAGCTCGAGGTGGGAACGGGGCTACAATGAGCAGTTCTTC. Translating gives CASSRWERGYNEQFF.

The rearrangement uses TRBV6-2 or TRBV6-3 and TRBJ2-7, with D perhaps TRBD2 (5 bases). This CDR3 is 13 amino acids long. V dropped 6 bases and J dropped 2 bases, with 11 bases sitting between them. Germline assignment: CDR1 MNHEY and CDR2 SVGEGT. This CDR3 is CASSFSGPYEQYV. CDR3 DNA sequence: TGTGCCAGCAGCTTCAGCGGACCCTACGAGCAGTACGTC.

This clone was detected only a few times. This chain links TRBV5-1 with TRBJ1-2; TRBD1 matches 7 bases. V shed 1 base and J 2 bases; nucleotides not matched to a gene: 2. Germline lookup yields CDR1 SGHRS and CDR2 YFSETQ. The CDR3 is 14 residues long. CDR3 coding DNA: TGCGCCAGCAGCTTGACAGGGGAAAACTATGGCTACACCTTC. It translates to CASSLTGENYGYTF.

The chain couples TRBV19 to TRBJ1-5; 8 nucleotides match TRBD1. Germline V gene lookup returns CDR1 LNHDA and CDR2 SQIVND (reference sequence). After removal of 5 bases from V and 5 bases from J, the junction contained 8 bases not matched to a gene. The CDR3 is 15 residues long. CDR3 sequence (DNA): TGTGCCAGTAGTTCTTATTCAGGGGGCGATCAGCCCCAGCATTTT. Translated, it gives CASSSYSGGDQPQHF.

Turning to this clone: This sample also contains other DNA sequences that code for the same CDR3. DNA of the CDR3: TGCGCCAGCAGGAGGGATGACTATGGCTACACCTTC. It translates to CASRRDDYGYTF. The genes are TRBV10-2 and TRBJ1-2; D remains ambiguous. Trimming pared 6 bases from V and 3 bases from J, leaving 8 bases between. Per germline, CDR1 WSHSY and CDR2 SAAADI. This CDR3 spans 12 amino acids.

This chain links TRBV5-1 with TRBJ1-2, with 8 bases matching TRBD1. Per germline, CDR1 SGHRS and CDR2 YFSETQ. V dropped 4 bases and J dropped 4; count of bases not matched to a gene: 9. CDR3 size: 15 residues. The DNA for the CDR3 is TGCGCCAGCAGCCCCCGACAGGGGACACCCTATGGCTACACCTTC. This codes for CASSPRQGTPYGYTF.

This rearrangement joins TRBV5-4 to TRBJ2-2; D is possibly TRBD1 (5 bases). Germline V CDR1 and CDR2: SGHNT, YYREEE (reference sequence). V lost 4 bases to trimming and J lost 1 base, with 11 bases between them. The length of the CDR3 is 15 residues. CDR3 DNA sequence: TGTGCCAGCAGCCCATCCAGGGAGAACACCGGGGAGCTGTTTTTT. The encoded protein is CASSPSRENTGELFF.

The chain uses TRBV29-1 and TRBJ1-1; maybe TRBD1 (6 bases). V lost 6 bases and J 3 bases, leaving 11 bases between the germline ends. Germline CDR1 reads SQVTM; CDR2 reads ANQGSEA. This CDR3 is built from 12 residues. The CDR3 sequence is CSVKQGYTEAFF. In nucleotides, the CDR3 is TGCAGCGTGAAACAGGGTTACACTGAAGCTTTCTTT.

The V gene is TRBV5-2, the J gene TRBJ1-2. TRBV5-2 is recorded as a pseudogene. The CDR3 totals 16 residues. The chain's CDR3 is CASNDCREYETYGYTF. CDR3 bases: TGTGCCAGCAACGACTGTAGAGAGTACGAGACCTATGGCTACACCTTC.